This T cell receptor beta chain was captured by sequencing in a study of OX40 agonist ivuxolimab in advanced cancers. Findings and limits, study-wide: Clonal expansion was among the lowest in partial responders at 0.1-3.0 mg/kg, especially CD8+.

Germline V gives CDR1 SGHNT, CDR2 YYREEE (reference sequence). Trimming removed 4 bases from V and 7 bases from J; junction bases left unmatched: 5. The CDR3 runs 15 residues. The table came from immunoSEQ multiplex PCR; TCRdb's copy has only in-frame clones and leaves some out. Among approximately 52,000 clones listed, about 85% were seen once. This clone was counted between two and nine times. Its specificity is not known. Sample: CD4+ or CD8+ T cells sorted from blood, taken in a trial of the OX40 agonist ivuxolimab. The chain combines TRBV5-4 with TRBJ2-5; 15 bases are shared with TRBD2. The receptor's source is an adult with an advanced solid tumor such as melanoma, head and neck, liver or kidney cancer. This CDR3 reads CASSTGLAGGATQYF. Here the CDR3 DNA reads TGTGCCAGCAGCACTGGACTAGCGGGAGGGGCGACCCAGTACTTC.